The entry that follows covers one T cell receptor beta chain sequence. This clone was seen only a few times. Its antigen is not yet known. Base quality data are lacking; no much larger clone is found one base away. The treatment or condition label of this sample denotes: high-dose cyclophosphamide on days +3 and +4 as single-agent GVHD prophylaxis. Busulfan and fludarabine conditioning, a related or unrelated marrow graft, and cyclophosphamide on days +3 and +4 were given to PTCy patients. PTCy-treated patients were drawn from a prospective multi-institutional clinical trial. Mononuclear cells from peripheral blood and bone marrow were separated by Ficoll-Hypaque density centrifugation and then cryopreserved. This entry belongs to a study of T cells after posttransplantation cyclophosphamide (dated by TCRdb to about 2016). With respect to the entire study: Using TRB sequencing, the study followed how the T cell repertoire rebuilt after myeloablative bone marrow transplantation with posttransplantation cyclophosphamide given as GVHD prophylaxis. Public TRB sequences were searched against a database of over 3,600 sequences associated with responses to pathogens, tumor antigens, self-antigens and alloantigens. Antigen receptor sequencing covered samples from approximately 32 PTCy-treated patients and 16 of their related bone marrow donors. Because TRA and TRB clonality were tightly correlated in 9 samples, subsequent TCR analyses were focused on TRB only. Blood from all 30 or so PTCy patients with 1-year posttransplant specimens was subjected to TRB sequencing. In 3 patients, up to about 3 additional blood samples taken between 2 and 5.2 years after transplant also underwent TRB sequencing, as did pretransplant blood from several patients.

TRB sequencing was run on genomic DNA with either the immunoSEQ assay at survey resolution or the hsTCRB kit. In the authors' own workflow: Initial read processing used immunoSEQ software, and repertoire analyses used the LymphoSeq R package. Clonality was calculated as 1 minus normalized Shannon entropy, and the Gini coefficient was also calculated for each TRB dataset. To infer phenotypes in unsorted samples, TRB sequences from sorted subsets of the recipient or donor were mapped onto unsorted samples from the same recipient. Here the immuneACCESS table is served through TCRdb, limited to in-frame sequences with V and J called. Missing clones are a known gap in these copies; in checked studies unresolved V genes cover under half, and the rest lacks a known reason. The DNA gave D and trimming, while V, J and clone size come from that table. This sample has thousands of clones, none of them a singleton. 4.5% to 6% of the sample goes to the ten largest clones.

The CDR3 runs 16 residues from the cysteine to the phenylalanine. The DNA shown is the 48-base CDR3, in frame from base 1. V has 5 bases trimmed and J has 5 bases trimmed; junction bases matching no gene number 9. Based on the germline V gene (reference sequence), the CDR1 and CDR2 sequences are MNHNY and SVGAGI. The study at large found these results: Donor-recipient similarity was low at 1-2 months but rose over the first year, and later blood repertoires were often dominated by donor CD8+ memory clones. The TRB repertoires of T cells infiltrating skin or the GI tract showed only limited overlap with the TRB repertoires found in blood. Across the approximately 46 patients, TRB clonality was highly associated with recipient CMV seropositivity and CMV reactivation, and diversity with PTCy was similar to that in the CNI/methotrexate controls.

The chain uses TRBV6-6 and TRBJ1-4; 9 central nucleotides agree with TRBD1. This sequence was found in a female patient aged 50-60 years who received an allogeneic stem cell transplant from an unrelated donor, was CMV-positive, and had acute GVHD only. After a transplant, some of the T cells may come from the graft donor. Here the sequenced sample was PBMCs, taken after allogeneic stem cell transplant with posttransplant cyclophosphamide. The CDR3 region: CASSQDRGRANEKLFF. The bases are TGTGCCAGCAGTCAGGACAGGGGAAGGGCGAATGAAAAACTGTTTTTT.